The 9 T cell receptor beta chains below were found in one sample sequenced in a study of cytomegalovirus exposure and HLA in healthy donors. Primers for the PCR totalled 60 Vbeta and 13 Jbeta. The protocol was immunoSEQ multiplex PCR, while the TCRdb copy is restricted to in-frame clones and leaves out a portion. The sample shows roughly 110,000 clones, roughly four fifths of them seen only once. The sequenced material came from PBMCs. These receptors originate from a woman aged 18-29 years in good health and CMV-seronegative.

The chain employs TRBV7-8 and TRBJ1-1, with D maybe TRBD1 (5 bases). V was trimmed by 3 bases and J by 1 base, leaving 9 bases between them. The germline V gene encodes CDR1 SGHVS and CDR2 FQNEAQ. The CDR3 is 14 residues long. The CDR3 loop reads CASSLGPGNTEAFF. The CDR3 DNA reads as TGTGCCAGCAGCTTGGGGCCGGGGAACACTGAAGCTTTCTTT.

This clone was seen a handful of times. One end of the junction fails to match germline, which may point to a read error. This chain uses TRBV7-9 with TRBJ1-1; tentatively, D is TRBD1 (6 bases). Germline CDR1 SEHNR, CDR2 FQNEAQ (reference sequence). The CDR3 length is 12 residues. The CDR3 coding sequence is TGTTCCAGCAGCTCAAGACAGGCTGAAGCTTTCTTT. Translation: CSSSSRQAEAFF. The entire variable domain, with the rest obtained from reference TRBV7-9 and TRBJ1-1, is as follows: DTGVSQNPRHKITKRGQNVTFRCDPISEHNRLYWYRQTLGQGPEFLTYFQNEAQLEKSRLLSDRFSAERPKGSFSTLEIQRTEQGDSAMYLCSSSSRQAEAFFGQGTRLTVV.

The chain recombines TRBV6-6 with TRBJ2-5; 7 bases line up with TRBD1. The ends lost 5 bases at V and 0 bases at J; junction bases unmatched: 6. Germline CDR1 reads MNHNY; CDR2 reads SVGAGI (reference sequence). The CDR3 is made up of 15 amino acids. CDR3 nucleotides: TGTGCCAGCAGTCGGGCAGGGGGTTACCAAGAGACCCAGTACTTC. Its translation: CASSRAGGYQETQYF.

In its sample, this clone was seen a few times. The genes are TRBV10-3 and TRBJ1-4; TRBD1 matches 7 bases. V gave up 9 bases and J gave up 10 bases; unmatched junction bases: 11. CDR3 length: 13 amino acids. The germline V gene encodes CDR1 ENHRY and CDR2 SYGVKD. Here the CDR3 reads CAIGQARSLKLFF. The DNA for the CDR3 is TGTGCCATAGGACAGGCCCGCAGTTTAAAACTGTTTTTT.

V usage is TRBV19 and J usage is TRBJ2-3; 8 nucleotides match TRBD2. V lost 7 bases and J lost 6; bases outside the gene matches: 9. The CDR3 loop spans 14 amino acids. CDR1 LNHDA and CDR2 SQIVND come from the germline V gene (reference sequence). The CDR3 region has the DNA TGTGCCAGTACCCAGCGGGGGCTCCGGGATACGCAGTATTTT. It translates to CASTQRGLRDTQYF.

The rearrangement joins TRBV4-2 to TRBJ2-1; 8 nucleotides align to TRBD2. CDR1 is LGHNA and CDR2 is YNFKEQ in the germline V gene. J was trimmed by 0 bases and V by 1 base; bases with no gene match: 14. The CDR3 runs to 20 residues. CDR3 sequence: CASSQVVWAGGPNSYNEQFF. The CDR3 DNA follows: TGTGCCAGCAGCCAAGTGGTTTGGGCGGGGGGCCCGAACTCCTACAATGAGCAGTTCTTC.

The chain carries TRBV30 and TRBJ2-7, with 7 bases that match TRBD1. This CDR3 region has 13 residues. V was pared by 1 base and J by 2 bases, with 2 bases of the junction left unmatched. Germline V gene sequence: CDR1 GTSNPN, CDR2 SVGIG (reference sequence). CDR3 region: CAWSEGGPYEQYV. DNA of the CDR3: TGTGCCTGGAGTGAAGGGGGCCCCTACGAGCAGTACGTC.

The chain has TRBV7-2 and TRBJ1-1; D may be TRBD1 (5 bases). The CDR3 sequence is 14 residues long. Trimming took 5 bases from V and 2 from J, leaving 12 bases between them. Germline assignment: CDR1 SGHTA and CDR2 FQGNSA. As DNA, the CDR3 is TGTGCCAGCAGCATGACAGCATTAAACACTGAAGCTTTCTTT. Translated, it gives CASSMTALNTEAFF.

The chain couples TRBV6-5 to TRBJ2-1, with a possible D match to TRBD1 (5 bases). Per germline, CDR1 MNHEY and CDR2 SVGAGI. This CDR3 comprises 13 residues. The germline V and J ends were trimmed by 4 bases and 4 bases, with 8 bases remaining between them. CDR3 coding DNA: TGTGCCAGCAGTTTGTCAGGGTACAATGAGCAGTTCTTC. It is translated as CASSLSGYNEQFF.